The 2 T cell receptor beta chains in this list originate from one sample, sequenced in a study of T cells in tumors after PD-1 blockade. The data were produced by immunoSEQ multiplex PCR, yet TCRdb's version contains in-frame clones alone and is incomplete. Of under 75,000 clones in the sample, over 65% were seen once. The sequenced sample was PBMCs, obtained after anti-PD-1 treatment. The receptors were sampled from a human donor with basal cell carcinoma.

The V and J genes are TRBV27 and TRBJ2-3; 8 positions match TRBD2. CDR3 length equals 15 residues. Germline-derived CDR1 and CDR2 are MNHEY and SMNVEV (reference sequence). V lost 4 bases and J lost 4; bases outside the gene matches: 7. The CDR3 coding sequence is TGTGCCAGCAGTTATCGGGGGGGAGGGGCAGATACGCAGTATTTT. Translation gives CASSYRGGGADTQYF.

The V and J genes are TRBV5-1 and TRBJ2-1; the D is unclear. Per germline, CDR1 SGHRS and CDR2 YFSETQ. Trimming cost V 0 bases and J 4 bases, with 8 bases left between them. The CDR3 loop spans 14 amino acids. CDR3 loop: CASSLAEDYNEQFF. As DNA, the CDR3 is TGCGCCAGCAGCTTGGCCGAAGATTACAATGAGCAGTTCTTC.